Presented here are 8 T cell receptor beta chains from one specimen sequenced in a study of T cell changes during pregnancy in multiple sclerosis. The table came from immunoSEQ multiplex PCR; TCRdb's copy has only in-frame clones and leaves some out. The table shows 55,000 to 75,000 clones, with around nine tenths occurring only once. The sequences come from peripheral blood, collected in the third trimester of pregnancy. These receptor sequences come from a female donor in good health, enrolled as a control in a pregnancy study.

The chain is built from TRBV5-1 and TRBJ2-7, with 7 bases fitting TRBD2. The CDR3 contains 13 residues. With 3 bases clipped from V and 6 bases from J, the junction kept 6 bases outside the gene matches. Germline values: CDR1 SGHRS, CDR2 YFSETQ. The CDR3, as DNA: TGCGCCAGCAGCTATGGCGGGGAGGGCGAGCAGTACTTC. Translating it yields CASSYGGEGEQYF.

The sample holds one count of this clone. The CDR3 DNA follows: TGTGCCTCACGAGGGACAGGGAGTTCTATTGAGCAGTTCTTC. Its translation: CASRGTGSSIEQFF. V gene TRBV10-3 combines with J gene TRBJ2-1, with 9 nucleotides matching TRBD1. CDR1 and CDR2 from the germline V gene are ENHRY and SYGVKD. The CDR3 loop spans 14 amino acids. V shed 11 bases and J 9 bases; nucleotides not matched to a gene: 14.

Ten or more counts support this clone. The chain is built from TRBV18 and TRBJ2-5; tentatively, D is TRBD1 (5 bases). V lost 2 bases to trimming and J lost 3 bases, with 13 bases between them. The CDR3 is made up of 15 amino acids. Germline V gene sequence: CDR1 KGHSH, CDR2 LQKENI. DNA of the CDR3: TGTGCCAGCTCACCAGTGGCAGGGCAGAAAGAGACCCAGTACTTC. It codes for CASSPVAGQKETQYF.

Comment on this clone: In the same sample, other DNA sequences code for this CDR3. The chain joins TRBV7-3 to TRBJ1-6; 8 bases line up with TRBD1. Germline CDR1 reads SGHTA; CDR2 reads FQGTGA. Losses at the gene ends were 5 bases for V and 9 bases for J; bases not matched to a gene: 6. There are 14 residues in the CDR3. CDR3: CASSPGQGSSPLHF. Here the CDR3 DNA reads TGTGCCAGCAGCCCTGGACAGGGAAGTTCACCCCTCCACTTT.

The chain carries TRBV19 and TRBJ2-3; no clear D gene. Germline CDR1 LNHDA, CDR2 SQIVND (reference sequence). This CDR3 has 15 residues. Trimming removed 8 bases from V and 0 bases from J, with 15 bases in between. The CDR3 nucleotides are TGTGCCAGTCGTGACTGGAGAACTAGCACAGATACGCAGTATTTT. This codes for CASRDWRTSTDTQYF.

V usage is TRBV13 and J usage is TRBJ2-2; D is uncertain. CDR1 and CDR2 (germline): PRHDT, FYEKMQ (reference sequence). The CDR3 consists of 14 residues. V was cut by 7 bases and J by 0 bases, with 9 bases left in between. CDR3 loop: CASTSGANTGELFF. The CDR3 DNA is TGTGCCAGCACCTCGGGTGCGAACACCGGGGAGCTGTTTTTT.

The chain employs TRBV6-5 and TRBJ2-7; 10 positions agree with TRBD1. There are 16 residues in the CDR3. CDR1 and CDR2 from the germline V gene are MNHEY and SVGAGI. V dropped 0 bases and J dropped 2; count of bases not matched to a gene: 4. The CDR3 spells CASSYSRDRGAYEQYF. CDR3 DNA sequence: TGTGCCAGCAGTTACTCCCGGGACAGGGGAGCCTACGAGCAGTACTTC.

This chain uses TRBV6-1 with TRBJ1-4; D ambiguous. The length of the CDR3 is 14 residues. In germline, CDR1 is MNHNS, CDR2 SASEGT. V lost 8 bases, J lost 6 bases, and 16 bases lay in between. CDR3 nucleotides: TGTGCCAGCCTCCCCCCAGGAAACGATGAAAAACTGTTTTTT. Residues: CASLPPGNDEKLFF.